A single T cell receptor beta chain is shown here with its context. As yet, its antigen is unknown. The data stem from a study of T cell responses to AZD1222 COVID-19 vaccine. Study findings and constraints: Reportedly, close to half of spike-specific TCRs are directed against unmutated variant regions. A mostly white British donor set with more females was recruited, and clonal diversity was possibly underestimated.

Profiled with immunoSEQ multiplex PCR; TCRdb holds only in-frame clones, not every one. The sample shows some 150,000 clones, approximately 90% of them seen only once. There are 14 residues in the CDR3. The germline V gene encodes CDR1 SGHTA and CDR2 FQGNSA. Trimming cost V 2 bases and J 6 bases, with 14 bases left between them. The sequence was obtained from an adult who received the AZD1222 COVID-19 vaccine. This specimen was peripheral blood, taken 28 days after the second AZD1222 dose. The rearrangement links TRBV7-2 to TRBJ2-7; a weak D match, TRBD2 (6 bases). The CDR3 reads CASSLYGPRGEQYF. The CDR3, as DNA: TGTGCCAGCAGCTTATATGGACCGCGGGGCGAGCAGTACTTC.